The subject of this entry is one T cell receptor (beta chain). This clonotype was seen repeatedly, ten times or more. Its cognate antigen has yet to be identified. Base quality data are lacking; no much larger clone is found one base away. The CDR3 measures 16 amino acids from cysteine to phenylalanine. Here the CDR3 DNA is all that survives: 48 bases in frame from base 1. Per the germline V gene, SGHRS is the CDR1 and YFSETQ is the CDR2. Trimming at the junction amounts to 5 bases on V and 1 base on J, and the germline ends lie 18 bases apart. Instrument used: Illumina HiSeq 2500. Quantitative 5'-RACE with molecular barcodes was used to prepare TCR beta libraries. The original pipeline was this. A new computational method based on a probabilistic model of VDJ rearrangement was used to identify disease-linked TCR variants. TCRdb reprocessing: public reads trimmed at Q25 with fastp, clones called with MiXCR, in-frame beta chains kept. Every distinct CDR3 protein forms one entry, paired with its most common genes and DNA. In this record, the V and J calls reflect TCRdb's handling and not the investigators' own analysis. The sample records approximately 220,000 distinct CDR3 sequences, about 26% of which are singletons. Of the sample, under 8% is held by the ten largest clones.

The data originate from a study of CD8 T cells in ankylosing spondylitis (dated by TCRdb to 2017 to 2019). Regarding the complete study: To find TCR variants linked to disease, the study profiled T cell receptor beta repertoires in ankylosing spondylitis patients and healthy donors. Peripheral blood samples were taken, and synovial fluid was additionally collected from ankylosing spondylitis patients. The full study cohort comprised about 25 ankylosing spondylitis patients and some 110 healthy donors. The paper as a whole reports these results and caveats: A TCR beta motif made up of several highly homologous amino acid variants appeared to be characteristic of blood from ankylosing spondylitis patients. A CD8+ phenotype was shown by the disease-linked clones, which were found at relatively low frequencies in peripheral blood. The disease-linked clones were reported as significantly enriched in matched synovial fluid samples from ankylosing spondylitis patients. Some motif variants had previously been reported in the synovial fluid and blood of reactive arthritis patients, which suggests shared mechanisms of disease initiation.

The chain was built from TRBV5-1 and TRBJ2-5; the D element might be TRBD1 or TRBD2, as each aligns at 5 bases. What was sequenced was blood, either unsorted or a sorted T cell fraction (not recorded which). This receptor was taken from a male donor with ankylosing spondylitis or in good health (not recorded which). The CDR3: CASSRGVATFQETQYF. The nucleotides read TGCGCCAGCAGTAGAGGGGTAGCCACCTTCCAAGAGACCCAGTACTTC.